These T cell receptor beta chains were read from a single sample in a study of CD8 T cells in Susac syndrome. Each CDR3 protein is one row after TCRdb ran MiXCR on the immunoSEQ multiplex PCR reads. The data show tens of thousands of distinct CDR3 sequences, roughly 90% seen once. Sequencing was done on a sample of CD8+ T cells from PBMCs. The origin of the receptors is a human donor with multiple sclerosis. The CDR3 runs from the conserved cysteine through the conserved F or W. D genes are given only for firm matches. Expanded clones get a size class; other rows say once, few or many, or leave the size out.

j_call clone_size v_call d_call cdr3_nt cdr3_aa
TRBJ1-2 . TRBV27 . TGTGCCAGCATAGTATCGACGGATTTTGAAGGCTACACCTTC CASIVSTDFEGYTF
TRBJ2-2 . TRBV19 . TGTGCCAGTACGCGGGAACATTGGTCCGGGGAGCTGTTTTTT CASTREHWSGELFF
TRBJ2-7 . TRBV4-3 . TGCGCCAGCAGCCAAGACAGACCGGCTACCTACGAGCAGTACTTC CASSQDRPATYEQYF
TRBJ2-1 . TRBV24-1 TRBD1 TGTGCCACCAGTGAGGGACAGATTTCTGTTTCCTACAATGAGCAGTTCTTC CATSEGQISVSYNEQFF
TRBJ2-7 . TRBV20-1 . TGCAGTGCTAGAGATCCCGGGCTCTCCTACGAGCAGTACTTC CSARDPGLSYEQYF
TRBJ2-7 . TRBV3-1 TRBD1 TGTGCCAGCAGCCAAAGGGGGCCTAGGACAGGGGGAACCTACGAGCAGTACTTC CASSQRGPRTGGTYEQYF
TRBJ2-7 once TRBV7-8 . TGTGCCAGCAGCTACCTCCGGGACTTATCCTCCTACGAGCAGTACTTC CASSYLRDLSSYEQYF
TRBJ1-4 . TRBV4-1 . TGCGCCAGCAGCCGCACAGGTGCAACTAATGAAAAACTGTTTTTT CASSRTGATNEKLFF
TRBJ1-2 . TRBV3-1 . TGTGCCAGCAGCTTCAGTGGGAACTATGGCTACACCTTC CASSFSGNYGYTF
TRBJ2-5 . TRBV9 TRBD1 TGTGCCAGCAGCGTCACCGGGACAGAAGAGACCCAGTACTTC CASSVTGTEETQYF
TRBJ2-1 few TRBV4-1 . TGCGCCAGCAGCCAATTTTCCGGGTACACCTACAATGAGCAGTTCTTC CASSQFSGYTYNEQFF
TRBJ2-2 few TRBV19 . TGTGCCAGTAGTATAGGGATCGGGGAGCTGTTTTTT CASSIGIGELFF
TRBJ2-1 . TRBV2 TRBD1 TGTGCCAGCAGTGAGACAGGGGGAGTAGGCTACAATGAGCAGTTCTTC CASSETGGVGYNEQFF
TRBJ2-1 . TRBV12-3/TRBV12-4 . TGTGCCAGCAGTTTACTAAGCAATGAGCAGTTCTTC CASSLLSNEQFF
TRBJ2-5 . TRBV6-2/TRBV6-3 . TGTGCCAGCGGAGAGACCCAGTACTTC CASGETQYF
TRBJ2-5 once TRBV28 . TGTGCCAGCAGTGGGCACGGTTCGTCCCAAGAGACCCAGTACTTC CASSGHGSSQETQYF
TRBJ2-7 . TRBV28 TRBD1 TGTGCCACCGGGACAGCCAACTACGAGCAGTACTTC CATGTANYEQYF
TRBJ2-1 . TRBV6-5 . TGTGCCAGCAGTTACACGGGGTTCAATGAGCAGTTCTTC CASSYTGFNEQFF
TRBJ2-2 . TRBV3-1 . TGTGCCAGCAGCCCGTCGGACCCTCCCGGGGAGCTGTTTTTT CASSPSDPPGELFF
TRBJ1-2 . TRBV4-1 TRBD1 TGCGCCAGCAGCCAAGAGAGGGACAGGGCCTATGGCTACACCTTC CASSQERDRAYGYTF
TRBJ2-5 . TRBV2 . TGTGCCAGCACCACGCAGAGGGGGTTGAGCCAGTCCAACGCAAGAGAGACCCAGTACTTC CASTTQRGLSQSNARETQYF
TRBJ2-1 . TRBV20-1 . TGCAGCCCCGTTTTGGGGGGAGTAGAGTTCTTC CSPVLGGVEFF
TRBJ1-1 . TRBV19 TRBD1 TGTGCCAGTTGGACAGGGTTGGGGGCTTTCTTT CASWTGLGAFF
TRBJ1-1 . TRBV20-1 TRBD1 TGCAGTGCCCGGGACAGGCCGTTTGAAGCTTTCTTT CSARDRPFEAFF
TRBJ1-2 . TRBV9 . TGTGCCAGCAGGAAGTGGGCAAGCGGGGGCTACACCTTC CASRKWASGGYTF
TRBJ1-5 . TRBV28 TRBD1 TGTGCCAGCAGTTCCGGGACAGGGTACGGGCAGCCCCAGCATTTT CASSSGTGYGQPQHF
TRBJ2-5 . TRBV6-1 TRBD1 TGTGCCAGCACCATGACAGGGGACGACCAAGAGACCCAGTACTTC CASTMTGDDQETQYF
TRBJ2-1 . TRBV7-2 TRBD2 TGTGCCAGCAGCTTAGCCCGGGACAGCCCGGGACTAGCGGGAAATGAGCAGTTCTTC CASSLARDSPGLAGNEQFF